The 32 T cell receptor beta chains below were found in one sample sequenced in a study of cytomegalovirus exposure and HLA in healthy donors. The PCR had 60 Vbeta and 13 Jbeta primers. Assay: immunoSEQ multiplex PCR; the TCRdb copy retains only in-frame clones and omits some. The table shows 100,000 to 120,000 clones, with around 75% occurring only once. Sequences were obtained from PBMCs. The origin of the receptors is a man aged 25 to 40 in good health and CMV-seronegative.

The rearrangement links TRBV19 to TRBJ1-5, with TRBD1 matching 8 bases. Trimming removed 7 bases from V and 5 bases from J; junction bases left unmatched: 10. The length of the CDR3 is 15 residues. In germline, CDR1 is LNHDA, CDR2 SQIVND (reference sequence). CDR3 loop: CASNPLDRGHQPQHF. DNA of the CDR3: TGTGCCAGTAACCCCTTAGACAGGGGCCATCAGCCCCAGCATTTT.

The chain is built from TRBV5-6 and TRBJ2-7; D is undetermined. Germline lookup yields CDR1 SGHDT and CDR2 YYEEEE. The CDR3 spans 12 residues. V lost 1 base, J lost 4 bases, and 6 bases lay in between. CDR3 DNA sequence: TGTGCCAGCAGCTTGTCAGGTTACGAGCAGTACTTC. It is translated as CASSLSGYEQYF.

Worth noting for this clone: The sample holds other DNA sequences that translate to the same CDR3. The rearrangement joins TRBV5-1 to TRBJ2-7; D ambiguous. This CDR3 has 13 residues. The germline gives CDR1 SGHRS, CDR2 YFSETQ. V was clipped by 0 bases and J by 0 bases, with 4 bases between them. The chain's CDR3 is CASSLASSYEQYF. DNA for the CDR3: TGCGCCAGCAGCTTGGCTAGCTCCTACGAGCAGTACTTC.

The rearrangement joins TRBV14 to TRBJ2-1, with D perhaps TRBD1 (6 bases). The V gene's germline CDR1 is SGHDN and CDR2 FVKESK. V dropped 2 bases and J dropped 5 bases, with 13 bases sitting between them. This CDR3 comprises 15 residues. CDR3 sequence (DNA): TGTGCCAGCAGCCAATGGGGGCGACCCAACAATGAGCAGTTCTTC. Protein product: CASSQWGRPNNEQFF.

The chain uses TRBV6-5 and TRBJ1-4; 9 bases are a match to TRBD1. V gave up 6 bases and J gave up 4 bases; unmatched junction bases: 3. Germline CDR1 and CDR2: MNHEY and SVGAGI. The CDR3 is 14 amino acids. The CDR3 loop reads CASRVTGGNEKLFF. The CDR3 coding sequence is TGTGCCAGCAGGGTGACAGGGGGTAATGAAAAACTGTTTTTT.

This clone occurred a few times. The chain carries TRBV5-1 and TRBJ1-6, with 8 positions matching TRBD1. The CDR3 totals 13 residues. Unmatched junction bases numbered 5, after V lost 0 bases and J lost 15 bases. Germline CDR1 is SGHRS and CDR2 is YFSETQ. CDR3: CASSLEDRVVLHF. The CDR3 nucleotides read TGCGCCAGCAGCTTGGAGGACAGGGTGGTCCTCCACTTT.

The chain joins TRBV5-1 to TRBJ1-5; TRBD1 agrees at 7 bases. Losses at the gene ends were 2 bases for V and 5 bases for J; bases not matched to a gene: 4. CDR3 length: 14 residues. Germline lookup yields CDR1 SGHRS and CDR2 YFSETQ. CDR3 residues: CASSFDGQDQPQHF. In DNA form, the CDR3 reads TGCGCCAGCAGCTTCGACGGACAGGATCAGCCCCAGCATTTT. The whole variable domain, remainder taken from reference TRBV5-1 and TRBJ1-5, is KAGVTQTPRYLIKTRGQQVTLSCSPISGHRSVSWYQQTPGQGLQFLFEYFSETQRNKGNFPGRFSGRQFSNSRSEMNVSTLELGDSALYLCASSFDGQDQPQHFGDGTRLSIL.

J is TRBJ2-1 and V is TRBV5-1, with D possibly matching TRBD2 (6 bases). The CDR3 loop spans 16 amino acids. V gave up 0 bases and J gave up 5 bases, with 15 bases separating them. Germline CDR1 SGHRS, CDR2 YFSETQ. The CDR3 DNA follows: TGCGCCAGCAGCTTGGAAACGGGAGTCGTTCACAATGAGCAGTTCTTC. Amino acids: CASSLETGVVHNEQFF.

To note about this clone: This sample also contains other DNA sequences that code for the same CDR3. The chain has TRBV9 and TRBJ2-5; TRBD2 might be the D (6 bases). This CDR3 has 15 residues. V was cut by 4 bases and J by 2 bases, with 15 bases left in between. The germline CDR1 and CDR2 sequences are SGDLS and YYNGEE. The CDR3 DNA is TGTGCCAGCAGCCCCCTCGGGGGTTCTCAAGAGACCCAGTACTTC. As protein: CASSPLGGSQETQYF.

V usage is TRBV2 and J usage is TRBJ2-3, with D tentatively TRBD2 (5 bases). The CDR3 covers 14 residues. V shed 3 bases and J shed 4 bases, with 11 bases lying between them. Germline V lookup: CDR1 SNHLY, CDR2 FYNNEI. As DNA, the CDR3 is TGTGCCAGCAGTGAGGACTTCGGGGCAGATACGCAGTATTTT. Amino acid sequence: CASSEDFGADTQYF.

This chain connects TRBV7-2 to TRBJ1-1, with a weak D call TRBD1 (6 bases). Germline CDR1 SGHTA, CDR2 FQGNSA. The length of the CDR3 is 15 residues. Trimming left V 2 bases short and J 1 base short, with 11 bases between. CDR3 nucleotide sequence: TGTGCCAGCAGCTTAAATTACAGGGCGAACACTGAAGCTTTCTTT. It specifies CASSLNYRANTEAFF.

J is TRBJ1-2 and V is TRBV27, with D possibly matching TRBD1 (6 bases). The CDR3 totals 20 residues. Germline assignment: CDR1 MNHEY and CDR2 SMNVEV (reference sequence). Trimming took 0 bases from V and 2 from J, leaving 25 bases between them. The CDR3 sequence: CASSLSGLRGGDFLNYGYTF. In DNA form, the CDR3 reads TGTGCCAGCAGTTTATCGGGGCTCCGCGGGGGCGACTTTTTAAACTATGGCTACACCTTC.

This chain connects TRBV5-1 to TRBJ2-3, with a tentative D call TRBD1 (5 bases). CDR1 is SGHRS and CDR2 is YFSETQ in the germline V gene. This CDR3 is 14 amino acids long. V was pared by 2 bases and J by 7 bases, with 14 bases between. The CDR3 DNA is TGCGCCAGCAGCTTCAAAGGGGTGGTGAATACGCAGTATTTT. This gives the protein CASSFKGVVNTQYF.

V gene TRBV5-6 combines with J gene TRBJ1-2; D remains unclear. V lost 2 bases to trimming and J lost 5 bases, with 22 bases between them. Germline V lookup: CDR1 SGHDT, CDR2 YYEEEE. The CDR3 runs to 17 residues. In DNA, the CDR3 is TGTGCCAGCAGCTTAGAGGTCCTGGCCGACCATGGGTATGGCTACACCTTC. It translates to CASSLEVLADHGYGYTF.

The gene calls are TRBV21-1 and TRBJ2-7; the table's D call TRBD1 went unverified against the DNA. TRBV21-1 is a pseudogene. The CDR3 runs 14 residues. The CDR3 region is CASTVVQEFYEQYF. The CDR3 bases are TGTGCCAGCACCGTGGTACAGGAATTCTACGAGCAGTACTTC.

There are a few counts of this clone. The rearrangement joins TRBV6-6 to TRBJ1-5; D gene uncertain. The V gene's germline CDR1 is MNHNY and CDR2 SVGAGI (reference sequence). The CDR3 totals 14 residues. Between the trimmed V and J ends, which lost 4 bases and 7 bases, there was a span of 14 bases. CDR3 in amino acids: CASSSGGKGQPQHF. The CDR3 DNA follows: TGTGCCAGCAGTTCGGGAGGGAAAGGGCAGCCCCAGCATTTT.

The chain couples TRBV6-1 to TRBJ2-7; TRBD1 matches 7 bases. V was clipped by 7 bases and J by 2 bases; unmatched bases: 8. Germline CDR1 and CDR2: MNHNS and SASEGT. The CDR3 is made up of 14 amino acids. CDR3 residues: CASTGPQGAYEQYF. The CDR3 coding sequence is TGTGCCAGCACTGGCCCCCAGGGGGCCTACGAGCAGTACTTC.

This clone has a handful of counts. This sequence joins TRBV7-6 and TRBJ2-1; D is undetermined. Germline V gene data show CDR1 as SGHVS and CDR2 as FNYEAQ. This CDR3 spans 11 amino acids. The V end was cut by 8 bases, the J end by 4 bases, with 6 bases between. The CDR3 region has the DNA TGTGCCAGCGCAGCGTACAATGAGCAGTTCTTC. Translating it yields CASAAYNEQFF.

Points on this clone: The sample contains more than one DNA sequence encoding this CDR3. The chain uses TRBV5-1 and TRBJ1-6; 9 nucleotides align to TRBD1. Trimming removed 4 bases from V and 7 bases from J; junction bases left unmatched: 9. The germline gives CDR1 SGHRS, CDR2 YFSETQ. The CDR3 has 16 amino acids. The CDR3 reads CASSATGTGSNSPLHF. The CDR3 DNA is TGCGCCAGCAGCGCGACCGGGACAGGGAGCAATTCACCCCTCCACTTT.

The J gene is TRBJ2-5, the V gene TRBV7-2; 7 bases agree with TRBD2. V dropped 0 bases and J dropped 5; count of bases not matched to a gene: 3. The CDR3 has 14 amino acids. Germline CDR1 is SGHTA and CDR2 is FQGNSA. CDR3 nucleotides: TGTGCCAGCAGCTTAGCGGGGGGGTTTGAGACCCAGTACTTC. Its protein product is CASSLAGGFETQYF.

The chain couples TRBV18 to TRBJ2-5, with D unresolved. This CDR3 region has 13 residues. V dropped 6 bases and J dropped 1 base, with 9 bases sitting between them. Per the germline V gene, CDR1 is KGHSH and CDR2 is LQKENI. In DNA, the CDR3 is TGTGCCAGCTCGTACAACCCCCAAGAGACCCAGTACTTC. Translation gives CASSYNPQETQYF.

The genes are TRBV7-2 and TRBJ2-1; possibly TRBD2 for D (6 bases). Germline V gives CDR1 SGHTA, CDR2 FQGNSA. The V gene lost 0 bases and the J gene lost 4 bases, with 16 bases spanning the gap. CDR3 length: 17 amino acids. This CDR3 is CASSLAGVAEGYNEQFF. The CDR3 region has the DNA TGTGCCAGCAGCTTAGCGGGGGTAGCGGAGGGGTACAATGAGCAGTTCTTC.

The chain carries TRBV27 and TRBJ1-3, with D perhaps matching TRBD1 (5 bases). V lost 5 bases and J 3 bases, leaving 8 bases between the germline ends. Germline V CDR1 and CDR2: MNHEY, SMNVEV (reference sequence). This CDR3 is built from 13 residues. The CDR3 loop reads CASSLTVGNTIYF. CDR3 in DNA: TGTGCCAGCAGTCTGACAGTTGGAAACACCATATATTTT.

The chain employs TRBV6-1 and TRBJ1-5; D is unclear. CDR1 and CDR2 from the germline V gene are MNHNS and SASEGT. This CDR3 has 15 residues. V dropped 6 bases and J dropped 0 bases, with 12 bases sitting between them. As DNA, the CDR3 is TGTGCCAGCAGATCAGGAATATATAGCAATCAGCCCCAGCATTTT. Its protein product is CASRSGIYSNQPQHF.

V is TRBV7-2 and J is TRBJ2-3; D might be TRBD2 (6 bases). The V gene's germline CDR1 is SGHTA and CDR2 FQGNSA. The CDR3 is 17 residues long. Trimming removed 5 bases at V and 1 base at J, with 19 bases between. CDR3 in amino acids: CASSPRIKGGGTDTQYF. The CDR3 coding sequence is TGTGCCAGCAGCCCGCGGATTAAAGGCGGGGGCACAGATACGCAGTATTTT.

This clone appeared many times. This chain joins TRBV9 and TRBJ2-1; 13 bases are a match to TRBD2. The CDR3 sequence is 18 residues long. V lost 3 bases and J lost 0; bases outside the gene matches: 6. Germline-derived CDR1 and CDR2 are SGDLS and YYNGEE. CDR3 coding DNA: TGTGCCAGCAGCGGGGGGACTAGCGGGGACAACTCCTACAATGAGCAGTTCTTC. Translating it yields CASSGGTSGDNSYNEQFF.

This rearrangement joins TRBV28 to TRBJ1-5, with a weak D call TRBD1 (5 bases). The CDR3 loop spans 15 amino acids. The germline CDR1 and CDR2 sequences are MDHEN and SYDVKM. Trimming left V 5 bases short and J 9 bases short, with 20 bases between. CDR3 sequence reads: CASSNRDLTQRPQHF. CDR3 nucleotides: TGTGCCAGCAGTAACCGGGACTTGACCCAGAGGCCCCAGCATTTT.

This clone has a single count. This sequence joins TRBV30 and TRBJ1-5; D is possibly TRBD1 (6 bases). V was shortened by 4 bases and J by 3 bases, with 16 bases between the two germline ends. Germline loops: CDR1 GTSNPN, CDR2 SVGIG (reference sequence). The CDR3 spans 15 residues. The CDR3 bases are TGTGCCTGGAACCAAAAAGGGGGTAACAATCAGCCCCAGCATTTT. It yields the protein CAWNQKGGNNQPQHF.

This clone has just a few counts. The V gene is TRBV5-1, the J gene TRBJ2-3; 7 nucleotides agree with TRBD2. The CDR3 has 16 residues. Germline lookup yields CDR1 SGHRS and CDR2 YFSETQ. V shed 2 bases and J 2 bases; nucleotides not matched to a gene: 8. Written as DNA, the CDR3 is TGCGCCAGCAGCTTCGGGTCCAGCGGGAACACAGATACGCAGTATTTT. As protein: CASSFGSSGNTDTQYF.

The rearrangement uses TRBV11-2 and TRBJ2-7, with D possibly matching TRBD2 (6 bases). Per the germline V gene, CDR1 is SGHAT and CDR2 is FQNNGV. The ends were cut back, 5 bases at V and 2 bases at J, with 16 bases in the middle. The length of the CDR3 is 15 residues. CDR3 nucleotide sequence: TGTGCCAGCAGCAATTACCGGGAGCGGACCTACGAGCAGTACTTC. Protein: CASSNYRERTYEQYF.

This clone has a single count. V and J are TRBV5-1 and TRBJ2-1; 12 nucleotides line up with TRBD2. Looked up from germline, CDR1 is SGHRS and CDR2 is YFSETQ. J was trimmed by 2 bases and V by 0 bases; bases with no gene match: 3. The CDR3 totals 17 residues. CDR3 nucleotide sequence: TGCGCCAGCAGCTTGGTTCTAGCGGGAGGGCCCTACAATGAGCAGTTCTTC. The encoded protein is CASSLVLAGGPYNEQFF.

The chain combines TRBV30 with TRBJ1-4; perhaps TRBD1 as D (5 bases). V lost 4 bases, J lost 8 bases, and 20 bases lay in between. Germline V gives CDR1 GTSNPN, CDR2 SVGIG (reference sequence). This CDR3 has 15 residues. CDR3 DNA sequence: TGTGCCTGGACCCAGGGAAACGCGGCCCTAGAAAAACTGTTTTTT. This codes for CAWTQGNAALEKLFF.